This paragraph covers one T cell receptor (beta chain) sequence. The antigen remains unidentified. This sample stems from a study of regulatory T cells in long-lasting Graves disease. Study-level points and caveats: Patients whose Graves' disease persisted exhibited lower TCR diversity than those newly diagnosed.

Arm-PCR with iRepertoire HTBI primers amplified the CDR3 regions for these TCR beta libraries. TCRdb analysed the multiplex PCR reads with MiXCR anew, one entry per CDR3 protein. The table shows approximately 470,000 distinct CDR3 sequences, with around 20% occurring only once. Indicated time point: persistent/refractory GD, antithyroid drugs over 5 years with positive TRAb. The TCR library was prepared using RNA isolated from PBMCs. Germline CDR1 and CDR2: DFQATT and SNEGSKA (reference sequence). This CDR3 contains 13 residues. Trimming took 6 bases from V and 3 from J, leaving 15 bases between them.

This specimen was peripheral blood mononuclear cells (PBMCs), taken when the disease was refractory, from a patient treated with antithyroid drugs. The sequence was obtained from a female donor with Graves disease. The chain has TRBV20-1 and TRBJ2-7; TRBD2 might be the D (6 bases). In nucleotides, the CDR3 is TGCAGTGCGGGGGGTACAAATCTCTACGAGCAGTACTTC. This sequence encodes CSAGGTNLYEQYF.